The 17 T cell receptor beta chains listed next were all sequenced from one sample in a study of cytomegalovirus exposure and HLA in healthy donors (dated by TCRdb to about 2017). The method behind the library was the immunoSEQ multiplex PCR assay. A mixture of 60 forward primers for TCR Vbeta segments and 13 reverse primers for TCR Jbeta segments was used in the multiplex PCR. The source is immuneACCESS, and TCRdb retained only in-frame sequences with V and J called. Part of the clones is not carried over; for the studies checked, unresolved V genes explain less than half of this, and the remainder is unexplained. For this sample the table gives approximately 240,000 clones, of which roughly 79% were detected only once. Jointly, the top ten make up approximately 0.62% of the sample. The specimen was PBMCs. These TCRs come from a woman aged 35 to 49 in good health and CMV-seronegative.

Details on this clone: Relative to the germline gene, one junction end is altered; a read error may explain this. The rearrangement uses TRBV7-9 and TRBJ1-2; D unresolved. Germline V lookup: CDR1 SEHNR, CDR2 FQNEAQ (reference sequence). The CDR3 has 13 amino acids. The CDR3 nucleotides are TGTTCCAGCAGCTTAGGGCTTCTTCTTGGCTACACCTTC. Its translation is CSSSLGLLLGYTF.

Points on this clone: Other DNA sequences within the sample encode an identical CDR3. The chain carries TRBV30 and TRBJ1-5; weak D call: TRBD1 (6 bases). V lost 1 base to trimming and J lost 6 bases, with 10 bases between them. CDR1 and CDR2 from the germline V gene are GTSNPN and SVGIG (reference sequence). The CDR3 runs to 13 residues. The CDR3 region is CAWSEGGGQPQHF. The CDR3 DNA reads TGTGCCTGGAGTGAGGGAGGGGGTCAGCCCCAGCATTTT.

The chain's CDR3 is CASSPIPSGSGSNEQFF. CDR3 DNA sequence: TGCGCCAGCAGCCCCATCCCGTCAGGGTCCGGGAGCAATGAGCAGTTCTTC. The chain links TRBV5-1 to TRBJ2-1; possible D gene TRBD2, 6 bases. Germline V gene sequence: CDR1 SGHRS, CDR2 YFSETQ. The CDR3 covers 17 residues. V was cut by 4 bases and J by 6 bases, with 23 bases left in between.

This chain links TRBV10-3 with TRBJ1-5, with 7 bases identical to TRBD1. Trimming cost V 10 bases and J 1 base; bases outside gene matches: 4. This CDR3 is 13 amino acids long. Germline CDR1 is ENHRY and CDR2 is SYGVKD. As DNA, the CDR3 is TGTGCCACGACAGGGAGCAGCAATCAGCCCCAGCATTTT. Residues: CATTGSSNQPQHF.

The genes are TRBV6-5 and TRBJ2-2; possible D gene TRBD1, 5 bases. Germline CDR1 reads MNHEY; CDR2 reads SVGAGI. Deletions cut 3 bases from V and 7 bases from J, with 12 bases between. The CDR3 runs to 14 residues. The DNA for the CDR3 is TGTGCCAGCAGTTATGGACAAAGTAACGGGGAGCTGTTTTTT. As protein: CASSYGQSNGELFF.

The V call is TRBV6-5, the J call TRBJ1-1, with TRBD1 as a possible D gene (6 bases). CDR1 is MNHEY, CDR2 SVGAGI, per germline. Trimming took off 0 bases at V and 0 bases at J, with 8 bases between the two ends. This CDR3 has 15 amino acids. CDR3 bases: TGTGCCAGCAGTTACTCGGGGGCACTGAACACTGAAGCTTTCTTT. It yields the protein CASSYSGALNTEAFF.

The chain combines TRBV28 with TRBJ1-1, with no clear D. Germline assignment: CDR1 MDHEN and CDR2 SYDVKM. V was cut by 1 base and J by 12 bases, with 15 bases left in between. The CDR3 contains 13 residues. The CDR3 loop is CASSLSIPSNPFF. The CDR3 DNA reads as TGTGCCAGCAGTTTATCAATCCCTTCTAATCCTTTCTTT.

This chain links TRBV28 with TRBJ1-5; no clear D gene. The CDR3 runs to 13 residues. V shed 3 bases and J shed 3 bases, with 6 bases lying between them. The V gene's germline CDR1 is MDHEN and CDR2 SYDVKM. CDR3 sequence: CASSLRANQPQHF. In DNA form, the CDR3 reads TGTGCCAGCAGTTTGCGTGCCAATCAGCCCCAGCATTTT.

The chain joins TRBV2 to TRBJ2-1; D remains unclear. CDR1 SNHLY and CDR2 FYNNEI come from the germline V gene. Trimming removed 3 bases from V and 7 bases from J, with 4 bases in between. The CDR3 is 11 residues long. CDR3 in amino acids: CASSERNEQFF. As DNA, the CDR3 is TGTGCCAGCAGTGAGAGGAATGAGCAGTTCTTC.

This clone was observed a handful of times. The V and J genes are TRBV21-1 and TRBJ1-5. TRBV21-1 is labeled a pseudogene. The CDR3 sequence is 15 residues long. CDR3: CASRTCRYRNQPQHF. The CDR3 region has the DNA TGTGCCAGCAGGACTTGTCGCTATCGCAATCAGCCCCAGCATTTT.

The J gene is TRBJ2-7, the V gene TRBV5-4; no reliable D call. V gave up 4 bases and J gave up 0 bases, with 5 bases separating them. This CDR3 comprises 12 residues. Germline loops: CDR1 SGHNT, CDR2 YYREEE (reference sequence). The CDR3 here is CASSLPSYEQYF. In DNA, the CDR3 is TGTGCCAGCAGCCTCCCCTCCTACGAGCAGTACTTC.

The chain has TRBV9 and TRBJ2-2; D gene ambiguous. This CDR3 has 12 residues. Germline lookup yields CDR1 SGDLS and CDR2 YYNGEE. Between the trimmed V and J ends, which lost 1 base and 6 bases, there was a span of 4 bases. The CDR3 reads CASSVFSGELFF. DNA for the CDR3: TGTGCCAGCAGCGTATTCTCCGGGGAGCTGTTTTTT.

This clone was detected a few times. This chain connects TRBV18 to TRBJ1-1; D is undetermined. V was clipped by 6 bases and J by 0 bases, with 8 bases between them. CDR1 and CDR2 (germline): KGHSH, LQKENI. This CDR3 region has 13 residues. The CDR3 spells CASSSGLNTEAFF. The CDR3 bases are TGTGCCAGCTCGTCTGGGCTGAACACTGAAGCTTTCTTT.

CDR3: CSVARGPGELFF. CDR3 nucleotide sequence: TGCAGCGTGGCAAGGGGTCCCGGGGAGCTGTTTTTT. This rearrangement joins TRBV29-1 to TRBJ2-2, with a possible D match to TRBD1 (5 bases). This CDR3 has 12 amino acids. V lost 6 bases and J 6 bases, leaving 11 bases between the germline ends. In germline, CDR1 is SQVTM, CDR2 ANQGSEA.

The rearrangement links TRBV9 to TRBJ2-3; 7 nucleotides agree with TRBD2. The CDR3 runs to 15 residues. Germline lookup yields CDR1 SGDLS and CDR2 YYNGEE. Trimming removed 0 bases from V and 2 bases from J; junction bases left unmatched: 3. CDR3 in DNA: TGTGCCAGCAGCGTAGGGGGAGGGACCACAGATACGCAGTATTTT. Translated: CASSVGGGTTDTQYF.

This clone appeared a single time. V usage is TRBV19 and J usage is TRBJ1-4; weak D call: TRBD1 (6 bases). Deletions cut 6 bases from V and 7 bases from J, with 18 bases between. This CDR3 spans 15 amino acids. Germline loops: CDR1 LNHDA, CDR2 SQIVND (reference sequence). The CDR3 spells CASRFQQGGGEKLFF. DNA of the CDR3: TGTGCCAGTAGATTCCAACAGGGAGGGGGTGAAAAACTGTTTTTT.

The genes are TRBV11-3 and TRBJ2-3; 10 bases match TRBD1. The junction had 6 bases not matched to a gene; V was cut back by 5 bases and J by 4 bases. This CDR3 is built from 15 residues. Germline assignment: CDR1 SGHNT and CDR2 YENEEA. The CDR3 loop is CASSERTGGSDTQYF. The CDR3 DNA reads TGTGCCAGCAGCGAGCGGACAGGGGGGTCAGATACGCAGTATTTT.